This T cell receptor beta chain is drawn from a study of persistence of HIV-infected CD4 T cells. For the study at large: The sample holds CD4+ T cells responsive to CMV or HIV-1 Gag.

An overlapping HIV-1 Gag peptide pool stimulated these cells at 0.95 to 1 ug/peptide/mL. Memory cells lacking CD40L and CD69 with high CD45RO were sorted. Donors had undetectable plasma HIV-1 RNA, under 50 copies/mL, for 4+ years. General study findings and limits: Degenerate expanded CDR3beta sequences were enriched among CMV- and Gag-responding cells.

The immunoSEQ assay was version 4, run in survey mode. Clones were read by immunoSEQ multiplex PCR, and TCRdb kept only the in-frame ones, dropping some. The table shows about 60,000 clones, with about 81% occurring only once. A remark on this clone: Antigen: not known.

The CDR3 is made up of 11 amino acids. V gave up 4 bases and J gave up 8 bases, with 8 bases separating them. The chain uses TRBV12-3 or TRBV12-4 and TRBJ1-2; D is possibly TRBD1 (6 bases). This specimen was CD4+ T cells sorted from PBMCs after approximately 18-hour stimulation, taken from a patient who received antiretroviral therapy. The sequence was collected from an adult man with HIV who was CMV-seropositive. The chain's CDR3 is CASSSTGGYTF. The DNA of the CDR3 is TGTGCCAGCAGTTCCACAGGGGGCTACACCTTC.